This T cell receptor (beta chain) was sequenced in a study of blood T cell repertoires in COVID-19. Study details: From the United States, Italy and Spain came samples of acute and convalescent COVID-19. Sources were T cells, B-cell-depleted T cells, or PBMCs; the material itself was cDNA or gDNA.

In the authors' methods: Reference gene primers were amplified, and this amplification served to estimate nucleated cell counts. Sequencing used immunoSEQ multiplex PCR; TCRdb keeps in-frame clones, though not all of them. That table gives V, J and clone size, and the DNA gave D and trimming. The sample yields about 240,000 clones, roughly 87% seen once. The germline CDR1 and CDR2 sequences are MDHEN and SYDVKM. The CDR3 is 14 residues long. Deletions cut 1 base from V and 0 bases from J, with 7 bases between. Input material: peripheral blood. The TCR originated in a man between 60 and 70 years old who had recovered from COVID-19. The V gene is TRBV28, the J gene TRBJ2-7; D uncertain. CDR3 DNA sequence: TGTGCCAGCAGTTTATACGGGTACTCCTACGAGCAGTACTTC. This translates into CASSLYGYSYEQYF.